Following are 14 T cell receptor beta chains from one sample sequenced in a study of metastatic and nonmetastatic thyroid tumors. No treatment had been given to any patient before thyroid surgery. TCRdb reanalyzed the PCR reads with MiXCR. The sample lists tens of thousands of clones, roughly 18% seen once, with about 10% in the top ten. Sample: blood. Receptors originate from a female donor with papillary thyroid cancer or a benign thyroid nodule (not recorded which). Some clones in this sample may be carry-over from other donors' samples.

This clone occurred many times. Distinct nucleotide sequences in the sample also encode this CDR3. V gene TRBV5-1 combines with J gene TRBJ2-3; D is unresolved. This CDR3 region has 12 residues. Germline V gene lookup returns CDR1 SGHRS and CDR2 YFSETQ. Trimming took 4 bases from V and 2 from J, leaving 5 bases between them. The DNA of the CDR3 is TGCGCCAGCAGCCCAAACACAGATACGCAGTATTTT. Residues: CASSPNTDTQYF.

This clone was recorded only once. V usage is TRBV5-1 and J usage is TRBJ2-7; TRBD2 agrees at 8 bases. Germline-derived CDR1 and CDR2 are SGHRS and YFSETQ. V lost 3 bases to trimming and J lost 7 bases; unmatched junction nucleotides: 12. This CDR3 spans 15 amino acids. DNA for the CDR3: TGCGCCAGCAGCTCCGGGACTAGAGGGGCGGGAGAGCAGTACTTC. This sequence encodes CASSSGTRGAGEQYF.

This clone was recorded at least ten times. The V call is TRBV19, the J call TRBJ1-1; 8 bases align to TRBD1. V lost 7 bases, J lost 2 bases, and 18 bases stayed unmatched. Germline loops: CDR1 LNHDA, CDR2 SQIVND (reference sequence). The CDR3 runs to 18 residues. CDR3 in DNA: TGTGCCAGTACTCTCACCGCCTGGACAGGGACCTCAAACACTGAAGCTTTCTTT. Protein sequence: CASTLTAWTGTSNTEAFF.

This clone was counted ten times or more. The chain links TRBV3-1 to TRBJ1-1, with a weak D call TRBD1 (6 bases). The CDR3 sequence is 14 residues long. Germline V gives CDR1 LGHDT, CDR2 YNNKEL (reference sequence). The V end was cut by 6 bases, the J end by 1 base, with 12 bases between. The CDR3 DNA reads TGTGCCAGCAGGGGCGGACAGAAGAACACTGAAGCTTTCTTT. This codes for CASRGGQKNTEAFF.

The rearrangement links TRBV13 to TRBJ2-6; TRBD1 agrees at 8 bases. This CDR3 region has 19 residues. V lost 3 bases and J lost 0; bases outside the gene matches: 10. CDR1 PRHDT and CDR2 FYEKMQ come from the germline V gene (reference sequence). CDR3 protein: CASSFRPGQDFSGANVLTF. CDR3 DNA: TGTGCCAGCAGCTTCCGTCCGGGACAGGATTTCTCTGGGGCCAACGTCCTGACTTTC. The variable domain in full, completed from reference TRBV13 and TRBJ2-6, reads AAGVIQSPRHLIKEKRETATLKCYPIPRHDTVYWYQQGPGQDPQFLISFYEKMQSDKGSIPDRFSAQQFSDYHSELNMSSLELGDSALYFCASSFRPGQDFSGANVLTFGAGSRLTVL.

This clone was counted a few times. The rearrangement uses TRBV6-2 or TRBV6-3 and TRBJ1-6, with 8 nucleotides matching TRBD1. Germline CDR1 reads MNHEY; CDR2 reads SVGEGT. The CDR3 has 12 residues. V lost 6 bases, J lost 11 bases, and 3 bases stayed unmatched. The CDR3 loop reads CASSRQGTPLHF. CDR3 nucleotide sequence: TGTGCCAGCAGCCGACAGGGGACACCCCTCCACTTT.

This clone has ten or more counts. The CDR3 is CASSQNGAADTQYF. CDR3 coding DNA: TGTGCCAGCAGCCAAAATGGGGCAGCAGATACGCAGTATTTT. This chain links TRBV4-2 with TRBJ2-3; D perhaps matches TRBD1 (5 bases). Trimming shortened V by 2 bases and J by 4 bases, and 10 bases separated the two germline ends. The germline V gene encodes CDR1 LGHNA and CDR2 YNFKEQ. The CDR3 contains 14 residues.

This clone was observed many times. This chain joins TRBV20-1 and TRBJ2-3; unclear D gene. The V and J ends lost 2 bases and 0 bases respectively, with 9 bases between them. The CDR3 extends over 14 amino acids. CDR1 DFQATT and CDR2 SNEGSKA come from the germline V gene (reference sequence). The CDR3 DNA reads as TGCAGTGCTAGAAGGACGAGGAGCACAGATACGCAGTATTTT. This gives the protein CSARRTRSTDTQYF.

This clone was counted ten times or more. The chain has TRBV7-2 and TRBJ2-1, with TRBD2 matching 10 bases. The CDR3 covers 17 residues. Germline V CDR1 and CDR2: SGHTA, FQGNSA. V trimming: 5 bases; J trimming: 0 bases; junction bases outside the gene matches: 7. The CDR3 DNA sequence: TGTGCCAGCAGCCTTACCCCTAGCGGGAGCTCCTACAATGAGCAGTTCTTC. Amino acids: CASSLTPSGSSYNEQFF.

The V call is TRBV12-3 or TRBV12-4, the J call TRBJ2-1, with D unresolved. The CDR3 has 17 amino acids. Trimming left V 2 bases short and J 5 bases short, with 19 bases between. The CDR3 here is CASSLYVASRVHNEQFF. CDR3 DNA: TGTGCCAGCAGTTTATACGTGGCCTCTCGAGTACACAATGAGCAGTTCTTC.

A few counts support this clone. Since no conserved phenylalanine or tryptophan closes the CDR3, a read error is the likely cause. The chain employs TRBV15 and TRBJ2-7; weak D call: TRBD1 (6 bases). The germline V and J ends were trimmed by 3 bases and 5 bases, with 14 bases remaining between them. The V gene's germline CDR1 is LNHNV and CDR2 YYDKDF (reference sequence). This CDR3 is built from 14 residues. The CDR3 spells CATSRDSVADEQYI. For the CDR3, the DNA is TGTGCCACCAGCAGGGACAGTGTAGCCGACGAGCAGTACATC.

This clone was detected many times. The rearrangement joins TRBV5-1 to TRBJ1-4; a possible D gene is TRBD1 (5 bases). Germline assignment: CDR1 SGHRS and CDR2 YFSETQ. Trimming took off 4 bases at V and 5 bases at J, with 12 bases between the two ends. The CDR3 sequence is 14 residues long. The CDR3: CASSPTAENEKLFF. The CDR3, as DNA: TGCGCCAGCAGCCCGACAGCGGAGAATGAAAAACTGTTTTTT.

In the case of this clone: A clone one base away is much larger, so this may be a read error. The chain joins TRBV14 to TRBJ1-1; D gene unclear. The CDR3 totals 13 residues. CDR1 is SGHDN, CDR2 FVKESK, per germline. Trimming pared 2 bases from V and 5 bases from J, leaving 9 bases between. Here the CDR3 reads CASSQSSQTEAFF. The CDR3 nucleotides are TGTGCCAGCAGCCAATCTAGCCAAACTGAAGCTTTCTTT.

The V call is TRBV2, the J call TRBJ1-1, with no clear D. Germline assignment: CDR1 SNHLY and CDR2 FYNNEI. The CDR3 is 14 residues long. Trimming left V 8 bases short and J 1 base short, with 14 bases between. The CDR3, as DNA: TGTGCCAGCGATCTATTTACAGCGAACACTGAAGCTTTCTTT. As protein: CASDLFTANTEAFF.